The present T cell receptor beta chain was sequenced within a study of blood T cell repertoires in COVID-19. Participants' reported clinical history set cohort assignment. Cohort 3 recovered donors had two negative PCRs, clearance, or symptom resolution. The CDR3 sequence is 11 residues long. Germline assignment: CDR1 MDHEN and CDR2 SYDVKM. V was trimmed by 8 bases and J by 1 base, leaving 6 bases between them. Assay: immunoSEQ multiplex PCR; the TCRdb copy retains only in-frame clones and omits some. This repertoire shows 200,000 to 250,000 clones, around nine tenths found once; its top ten account for approximately 2%.

This chain uses TRBV28 with TRBJ2-7; D is unresolved. This TCR came from a woman younger than 35 who had recovered from COVID-19. What was sequenced was PBMCs or T cells enriched from blood (not recorded which). CDR3: CASGHSYEQYF. The CDR3 DNA sequence: TGTGCCAGCGGGCATTCCTACGAGCAGTACTTC.